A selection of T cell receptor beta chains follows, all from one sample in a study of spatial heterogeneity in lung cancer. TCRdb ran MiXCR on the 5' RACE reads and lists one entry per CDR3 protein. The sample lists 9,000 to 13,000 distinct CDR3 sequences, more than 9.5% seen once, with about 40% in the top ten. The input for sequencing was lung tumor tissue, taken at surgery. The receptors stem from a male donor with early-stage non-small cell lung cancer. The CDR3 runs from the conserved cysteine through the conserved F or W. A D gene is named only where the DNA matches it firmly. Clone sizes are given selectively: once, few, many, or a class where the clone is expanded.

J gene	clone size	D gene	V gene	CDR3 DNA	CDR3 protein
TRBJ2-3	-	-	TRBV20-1	TGCAGTGCTAGAGATCTGAGGGGGGGCTACACAGATACGCAGTATTTT	CSARDLRGGYTDTQYF
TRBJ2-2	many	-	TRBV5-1	TGCGCCAGCAGCTTGGGGCGCGGGGAGCTGTTTTTT	CASSLGRGELFF
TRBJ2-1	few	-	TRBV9	TGTGCCAGCAGCGTCACTAGCTCCTACAATGAGCAGTTCTTC	CASSVTSSYNEQFF
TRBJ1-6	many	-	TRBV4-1	TGCGCCAGCAGCCAAGAGGGCTTACCGCCTAATTCACCCCTCCACTTT	CASSQEGLPPNSPLHF
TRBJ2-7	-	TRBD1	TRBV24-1	TGTGCCACCTCGGGACAGAACAATTACGAGCAGTACTTC	CATSGQNNYEQYF
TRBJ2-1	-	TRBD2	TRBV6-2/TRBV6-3	TGTGCCAGCAGTTACGGGGAGGGCAATGAGCAGTTCTTC	CASSYGEGNEQFF
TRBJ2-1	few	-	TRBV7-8	TGTGCCAGCAGCCACCGGGGATTAGCGCCCCTTACCTATGAGCAGTTCTTC	CASSHRGLAPLTYEQFF
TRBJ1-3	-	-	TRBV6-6	TGTGCCAGCAGTCACCGGACACACTCTGGAAACACCATATATTTT	CASSHRTHSGNTIYF
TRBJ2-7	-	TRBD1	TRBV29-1	TGCAGCGTTGAAGCATCTCTTCGACAGGGGGACTACGAGCAGTACTTC	CSVEASLRQGDYEQYF
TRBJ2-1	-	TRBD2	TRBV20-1	TGCAGTGCCTCCTATCCGGGACGGAGGACTAGGGAGCAGTTCTTC	CSASYPGRRTREQFF
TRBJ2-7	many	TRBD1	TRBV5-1	TGCGCCAGCAGCTCCCCGGGACAGGCCTACGAGCAGTACTTC	CASSSPGQAYEQYF
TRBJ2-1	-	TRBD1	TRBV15	TGTGCCACCAGCAGAGGACAGGGACGAGGAAGTGGGAATGAGCAGTTCTTC	CATSRGQGRGSGNEQFF
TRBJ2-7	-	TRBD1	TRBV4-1	TGCGCCAGCAGCCAAGATGGGACAGGCGCTTTCTCCTACGAGCAGTACTTC	CASSQDGTGAFSYEQYF
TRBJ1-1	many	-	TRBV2	TGTGCCAGCAGTGAAAATCAGAGATCAGCTTTCTTT	CASSENQRSAFF
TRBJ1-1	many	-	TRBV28	TGTGCCAGCCTGGAGAGCAGGGAGGAGAACACTGAAGCTTTCTTT	CASLESREENTEAFF
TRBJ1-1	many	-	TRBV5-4	TGTGCCAGCAGCTTGGCCGCCACGAACACTGAAGCTTTCTTT	CASSLAATNTEAFF
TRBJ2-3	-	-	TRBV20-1	TGCAGTGCTACCAGCACAGATACGCAGTATTTT	CSATSTDTQYF
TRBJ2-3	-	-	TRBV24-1	TGTGCCACCAGTGATCCCGAAACAGGGTACGGGACAGATACGCAGTATTTT	CATSDPETGYGTDTQYF
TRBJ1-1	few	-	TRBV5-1	TGCGCCAGCAGCAGCGCGGGAGGGACTGAAGCTTTCTTT	CASSSAGGTEAFF
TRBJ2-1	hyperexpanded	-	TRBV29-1	TGCAGCGTCCTTCCGGGAACGAGGAATGAGCAGTTCTTC	CSVLPGTRNEQFF
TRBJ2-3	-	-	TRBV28	TGTGCCAGCAGTTTCCGGGGGTACTCTAGCACAGATACGCAGTATTTT	CASSFRGYSSTDTQYF
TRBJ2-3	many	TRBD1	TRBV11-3	TGTGCCAGCAGCGCAGGGGGTTCCACAGATACGCAGTATTTT	CASSAGGSTDTQYF
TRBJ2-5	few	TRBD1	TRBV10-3	TGTGCCATCAGTGAGTCCCCGGGACAGAAAATTTTAGAGACCCAGTACTTC	CAISESPGQKILETQYF
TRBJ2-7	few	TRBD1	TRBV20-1	TGCAGTGCTCATCGGGACAGGGATTTCTCCTACGAGCAGTACTTC	CSAHRDRDFSYEQYF
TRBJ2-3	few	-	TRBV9	TGTGCCAGCAGCGTAGGTGTAGATACGCAGTATTTT	CASSVGVDTQYF
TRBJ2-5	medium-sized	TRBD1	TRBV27	TGTGCCAGCAGCAAACTAACCGGGACAGGTCAAGAGACCCAGTACTTC	CASSKLTGTGQETQYF
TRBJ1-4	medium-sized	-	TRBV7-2	TGTGCCAGCAGCCCTGATGGAAATGAAAAACTGTTTTTT	CASSPDGNEKLFF
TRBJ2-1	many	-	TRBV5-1	TGCGCCAGCAGCCTTGGGGGGGCCCAGTACAATGAGCAGTTCTTC	CASSLGGAQYNEQFF
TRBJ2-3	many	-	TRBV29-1	TGCAGCGCTACGGGCGATAACACAGATACGCAGTATTTT	CSATGDNTDTQYF
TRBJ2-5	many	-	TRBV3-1	TGTGCCAGCAGCCAAGGATGGCGCGCTCAAGAGACCCAGTACTTC	CASSQGWRAQETQYF
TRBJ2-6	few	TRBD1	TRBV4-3	TGCGCCAGCAGCCGAGACAGGGGGCGCTCCGGGGCCAACGTCCTGACTTTC	CASSRDRGRSGANVLTF
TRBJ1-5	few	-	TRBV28	TGTGCCAGCAGTTTATACGAGCAGCCCCAGCATTTT	CASSLYEQPQHF
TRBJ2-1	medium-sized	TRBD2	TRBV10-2	TGCGCCAGCAAGGTCATAGCGGGGGGGCAGGGTGAGCAGTTCTTC	CASKVIAGGQGEQFF
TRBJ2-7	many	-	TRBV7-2	TGTGCCAGCAGCCGCCTGGTGGACAGTGTGATGGCCTACGAGCAGTACTTC	CASSRLVDSVMAYEQYF
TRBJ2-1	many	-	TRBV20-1	TGCAGTGCAACTTCACGGGTGGCCTACAATGAGCAGTTCTTC	CSATSRVAYNEQFF
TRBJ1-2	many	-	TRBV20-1	TGCAGTGCTAGAGTGAAGACACTCTATGGCTACACCTTC	CSARVKTLYGYTF
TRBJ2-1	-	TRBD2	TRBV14	TGTGCCAGCGGCCACGTTCCGGGACAAGAGACTAGCGGGGCTCTTAATGAGCAGTTCTTC	CASGHVPGQETSGALNEQFF
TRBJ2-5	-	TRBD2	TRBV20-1	TGCAGTGCTTTCCTCGGACTAGGCCAAGAGACCCAGTACTTC	CSAFLGLGQETQYF
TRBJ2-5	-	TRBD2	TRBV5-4	TGTGCCAGCAGCTTAGCCGGGACTAGCGAGTCCCAGTACTTC	CASSLAGTSESQYF
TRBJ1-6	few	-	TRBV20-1	TGCAGTGCATACGAGGCGGAGCGTACGGGGAATTCACCCCTCCACTTT	CSAYEAERTGNSPLHF
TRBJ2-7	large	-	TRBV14	TGTGCCAGCAGCCAATGGCCGGCAGGACCTACCTACGAGCAGTACTTC	CASSQWPAGPTYEQYF
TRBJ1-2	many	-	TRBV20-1	TGCAGTGCTAGAAAGGGAGGCTATGGCTACACCTTC	CSARKGGYGYTF
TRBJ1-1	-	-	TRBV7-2	TGTGCCAGCAGCTTAAACCCAGGGATGAACACTGAAGCTTTCTTT	CASSLNPGMNTEAFF
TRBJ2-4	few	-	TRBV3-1	TGTGCCAGCAGCCCTTACTTGGGGGGGCTGGTAGCCAAAAACATTCAGTACTTC	CASSPYLGGLVAKNIQYF
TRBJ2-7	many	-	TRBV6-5	TGTGCCAGCAGTTCCAATCAGGGGGGGAAAGCCTACGAGCAGTACTTC	CASSSNQGGKAYEQYF
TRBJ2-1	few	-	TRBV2	TGTGCCAGCAGTGACAGGGGCAATATCAATGAGCAGTTCTTC	CASSDRGNINEQFF
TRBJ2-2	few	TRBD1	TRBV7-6	TGTGCCAGCAGCAAGACAGGGGGCGCACTCGGCGGGGAGCTGTTTTTT	CASSKTGGALGGELFF
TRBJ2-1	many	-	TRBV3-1	TGTGCCAGCAGCCAAGATAGAGGAGTCAATGAGCAGTTCTTC	CASSQDRGVNEQFF
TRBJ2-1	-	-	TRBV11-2	TGTGCCAGCAGCCGTGACAACTCTGGGGATGAGCAGTTCTTC	CASSRDNSGDEQFF
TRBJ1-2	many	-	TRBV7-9	TGTGCCAGCAGCTTAGAAAGTGGATATGGCTACACCTTC	CASSLESGYGYTF
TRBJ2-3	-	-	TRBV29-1	TGCAGCGTTGAAGATTCCAGCCACACAGATGCGCAGTATTTT	CSVEDSSHTDAQYF
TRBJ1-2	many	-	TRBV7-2	TGTGCCAGCAGCGCCGACAGATATGGCTACACCTTC	CASSADRYGYTF
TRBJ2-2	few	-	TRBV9	TGTGCCAGCAGCGTAGTGGAGGTCACCGGGGAGCTGTTTTTT	CASSVVEVTGELFF
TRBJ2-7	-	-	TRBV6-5	TGTGCCAGCAGCAGGGACGGCCTAGGCTACGAGCAGTACTTC	CASSRDGLGYEQYF
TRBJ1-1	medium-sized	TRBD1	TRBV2	TGTGCCAGCAGTGGGACAGGGGAAGGGAACACTGAAGCTTTCTTT	CASSGTGEGNTEAFF
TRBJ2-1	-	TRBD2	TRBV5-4	TGTGCCAGCAGCTCTTCTAGCGGGGGAAAGCAGTTCTTC	CASSSSSGGKQFF
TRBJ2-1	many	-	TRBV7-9	TGTGCCAGCAGCTTAACCCGGCAGGGCCTCTACAATGAGCAGTTCTTC	CASSLTRQGLYNEQFF
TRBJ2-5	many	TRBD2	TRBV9	TGTGCCGGCCACGGGGGGAAATCCCAAGAGACCCAGTACTTC	CAGHGGKSQETQYF
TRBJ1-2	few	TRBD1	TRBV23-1	TGCGCCAGCAGTCAATCGACAGGGAAGGGTGATGGCTACACCTTC	CASSQSTGKGDGYTF